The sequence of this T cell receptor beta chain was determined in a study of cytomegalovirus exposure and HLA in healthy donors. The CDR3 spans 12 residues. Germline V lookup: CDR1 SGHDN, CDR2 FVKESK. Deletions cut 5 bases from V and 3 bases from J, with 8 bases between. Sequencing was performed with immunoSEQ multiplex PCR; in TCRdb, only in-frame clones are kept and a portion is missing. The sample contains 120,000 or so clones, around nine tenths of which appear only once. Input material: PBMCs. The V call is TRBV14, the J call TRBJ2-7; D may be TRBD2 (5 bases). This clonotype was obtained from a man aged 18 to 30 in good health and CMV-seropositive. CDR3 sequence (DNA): TGTGCCAGCAGCAGGGAGAACTACGAGCAGTACTTC. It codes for CASSRENYEQYF.